This is a list of T cell receptor beta chains from one sample in a study of T-cell memory formation after mild COVID-19. TCRdb itself ran the 5' RACE reads through MiXCR, one entry per CDR3 protein. Of over 95,000 distinct CDR3 sequences listed, approximately 21% are singletons. Material for sequencing was PBMCs or a T cell subset sorted from them (not recorded which). The receptors originated from a man aged 18 to 29 who had mild COVID-19 (a few samples of this study predate the infection). Cell type and time point are not known. The CDR3 runs from the conserved cysteine through the conserved F or W. The D gene is left open where the match is weak. Clone size is given for some rows only: seen once, a few or many times, or a class if the clone is expanded.

j_gene: TRBJ2-3
d_gene: .
v_gene: TRBV19
abundance: .
len: 16
CDR3nt: TGTGCCAGTAGTATAGGTCTAGCTAGGGTCGGGGATACGCAGTATTTT
CDR3aa: CASSIGLARVGDTQYF

j_gene: TRBJ2-3
d_gene: .
v_gene: TRBV3-1
abundance: many
len: 13
CDR3nt: TGTGCCAGCAGCCCCTTCTCTGGGTATACGCAGTATTTT
CDR3aa: CASSPFSGYTQYF

j_gene: TRBJ2-1
d_gene: .
v_gene: TRBV6-2/TRBV6-3
abundance: few
len: 13
CDR3nt: TGTGCCAGCAGTTCCGGGGCGGTCGGTGAGCAGTTCTTC
CDR3aa: CASSSGAVGEQFF

j_gene: TRBJ2-1
d_gene: .
v_gene: TRBV2
abundance: few
len: 12
CDR3nt: TGTGCCAGCAGGATGTGGGGCAATGAGCAGTTCTTC
CDR3aa: CASRMWGNEQFF

j_gene: TRBJ1-1
d_gene: .
v_gene: TRBV6-2/TRBV6-3
abundance: .
len: 15
CDR3nt: TGTGCCAGCAGTTACGCCCAGACTGTGAACACTGAAGCTTTCTTT
CDR3aa: CASSYAQTVNTEAFF

j_gene: TRBJ1-1
d_gene: .
v_gene: TRBV12-3/TRBV12-4
abundance: .
len: 12
CDR3nt: TGTGCCAGCAGTTTACGATACACTGAAGCTTTCTTT
CDR3aa: CASSLRYTEAFF

j_gene: TRBJ1-1
d_gene: .
v_gene: TRBV5-1
abundance: .
len: 11
CDR3nt: TGCGCCAGCATGTCGAACACTGAAGCTTTCTTT
CDR3aa: CASMSNTEAFF

j_gene: TRBJ2-7
d_gene: TRBD1
v_gene: TRBV9
abundance: .
len: 15
CDR3nt: TGTGCCAGCAGCGTCGCCGGGACAGCGCTTGACGAGCAGTACTTC
CDR3aa: CASSVAGTALDEQYF

j_gene: TRBJ2-1
d_gene: .
v_gene: TRBV2
abundance: .
len: 15
CDR3nt: TGTGCCAGCAGACGGACAGCAGTCCGGGTCGATGAGCAGTTCTTC
CDR3aa: CASRRTAVRVDEQFF

j_gene: TRBJ2-3
d_gene: .
v_gene: TRBV9
abundance: .
len: 16
CDR3nt: TGTGCCAGCAGCGCGAGCCGGGACACCCGCACAGATACGCAGTATTTT
CDR3aa: CASSASRDTRTDTQYF

j_gene: TRBJ2-3
d_gene: .
v_gene: TRBV2
abundance: .
len: 15
CDR3nt: TGTGCCAGCAGTCCACGCAGCCATCCCACAGATACGCAGTATTTT
CDR3aa: CASSPRSHPTDTQYF

j_gene: TRBJ1-1
d_gene: .
v_gene: TRBV29-1
abundance: .
len: 14
CDR3nt: TGCAGCGTTGAAGATAACCGACCGGACACTGAAGCTTTCTTT
CDR3aa: CSVEDNRPDTEAFF

j_gene: TRBJ2-5
d_gene: .
v_gene: TRBV4-2
abundance: few
len: 14
CDR3nt: TGTGCCAGCAGCCCCGCGGGGTTGTGGGAGACCCAGTACTTC
CDR3aa: CASSPAGLWETQYF

j_gene: TRBJ2-1
d_gene: TRBD1
v_gene: TRBV7-3
abundance: few
len: 15
CDR3nt: TGTGCCAGCAGTTTGGGACAGGCGACCTTCAATGAGCAGTTCTTC
CDR3aa: CASSLGQATFNEQFF

j_gene: TRBJ2-7
d_gene: TRBD1
v_gene: TRBV2
abundance: few
len: 14
CDR3nt: TGTGCCAGCAGTGATGGGACAGGGATCTACGAGCAGTACTTC
CDR3aa: CASSDGTGIYEQYF

j_gene: TRBJ2-5
d_gene: .
v_gene: TRBV7-2
abundance: few
len: 16
CDR3nt: TGTGCCAGCAGCTTGACCGGGACCCCAGGTAGAGAGACCCAGTACTTC
CDR3aa: CASSLTGTPGRETQYF

j_gene: TRBJ2-5
d_gene: TRBD1
v_gene: TRBV6-5
abundance: few
len: 17
CDR3nt: TGTGCCAGCAGAAAGACCTTTCGGACAGGGGGGGAAGAGACCCAGTACTTC
CDR3aa: CASRKTFRTGGEETQYF

j_gene: TRBJ2-1
d_gene: TRBD1
v_gene: TRBV2
abundance: few
len: 13
CDR3nt: TGTGCCAGCAGTGAAAACAGGGGCAATGAGCAGTTCTTC
CDR3aa: CASSENRGNEQFF

j_gene: TRBJ2-5
d_gene: .
v_gene: TRBV27
abundance: few
len: 14
CDR3nt: TGTGCCAGCAGCCCCTGGGCACCGCAAGAGACCCAGTACTTC
CDR3aa: CASSPWAPQETQYF

j_gene: TRBJ1-1
d_gene: .
v_gene: TRBV7-9
abundance: many
len: 15
CDR3nt: TGTGCCAGCAGCCCCGGATGGGGGGGTGACACTGAAGCTTTCTTT
CDR3aa: CASSPGWGGDTEAFF

j_gene: TRBJ1-1
d_gene: .
v_gene: TRBV4-1
abundance: few
len: 16
CDR3nt: TGCGCCAGCAGCCAAGACGGACCCGGGGGCCCCCCTGAAGCTTTCTTT
CDR3aa: CASSQDGPGGPPEAFF

j_gene: TRBJ1-6
d_gene: .
v_gene: TRBV28
abundance: .
len: 15
CDR3nt: TGTGCCAGCAGTGAGAGGGCTCGGGGGGTTTCACCCCTCCACTTT
CDR3aa: CASSERARGVSPLHF

j_gene: TRBJ1-1
d_gene: .
v_gene: TRBV7-9
abundance: few
len: 12
CDR3nt: TGTGCCAGCAGCTACGGACTCCCTGAAGCTTTCTTT
CDR3aa: CASSYGLPEAFF

j_gene: TRBJ2-4
d_gene: .
v_gene: TRBV12-3/TRBV12-4
abundance: few
len: 11
CDR3nt: TGTGCCAGCAGTTTGGGAAACATTCAGTACTTC
CDR3aa: CASSLGNIQYF

j_gene: TRBJ1-3
d_gene: .
v_gene: TRBV2
abundance: once
len: 16
CDR3nt: TGTGCCAGCAGTGAACCGGACGGAAACTCTGGAAACACCATATATTTT
CDR3aa: CASSEPDGNSGNTIYF

j_gene: TRBJ2-7
d_gene: .
v_gene: TRBV25-1
abundance: few
len: 16
CDR3nt: TGTGCCAGCAGTGACGGAACCGGGACGGACTTAGGGGAGCAGTACTTC
CDR3aa: CASSDGTGTDLGEQYF

j_gene: TRBJ2-1
d_gene: .
v_gene: TRBV4-2
abundance: few
len: 15
CDR3nt: TGTGCCAGCAGCCTCGACGGGGACTCCTACAATGAGCAGTTCTTC
CDR3aa: CASSLDGDSYNEQFF

j_gene: TRBJ1-1
d_gene: .
v_gene: TRBV29-1
abundance: few
len: 14
CDR3nt: TGCAGCGTTGGGAGGGGTAGTGGGAACACTGAAGCTTTCTTT
CDR3aa: CSVGRGSGNTEAFF

j_gene: TRBJ2-2
d_gene: .
v_gene: TRBV20-1
abundance: .
len: 13
CDR3nt: TGCAGTGCTAGCCGCCGGGGGACCGGGGAGCTGTTTTTT
CDR3aa: CSASRRGTGELFF

j_gene: TRBJ1-2
d_gene: TRBD1
v_gene: TRBV10-3
abundance: .
len: 14
CDR3nt: TGTGCCATCGAGACAGGGAGTCCTAACTATGGCTACACCTTC
CDR3aa: CAIETGSPNYGYTF